The TCR beta chain under discussion was sequenced for a study of tumor-infiltrating lymphocytes in localized non-small cell lung cancer. This clone was counted once. Its antigen is not known. This CDR3 region has 13 residues. Germline CDR1 and CDR2: SEHNR and FQNEAQ (reference sequence). V lost 5 bases, J lost 1 base, and 8 bases lay in between. Study-wide points: TCR sequencing covered a subset of patients with enough tissue. Each assay used a separate piece of the same tissue.

Produced via immunoSEQ multiplex PCR; TCRdb's table is partial and in-frame only. The sample lists around 12,000 clones, 70% to 90% occurring once. V and J are TRBV7-9 and TRBJ1-1; D remains unclear. This receptor was obtained from a human donor with non-small cell lung cancer. The sample consisted of uninvolved lung tissue not adjacent to the tumor. The CDR3 is CASSQWGNTEAFF. CDR3 bases: TGTGCCAGCAGCCAATGGGGGAACACTGAAGCTTTCTTT.